The 18 T cell receptor beta chains given below trace back to one sample, sequenced in a study of response to subunit inactivated influenza vaccine. TCRdb reprocessed the RT-PCR reads via MiXCR and lists one record per CDR3 protein. The sample consists of 650,000 or so distinct CDR3 sequences, 14% of them appearing once. The sample was PBMCs from blood, taken approximately 15 days before vaccination. These receptors all stem from a man in his fifties or sixties who received an inactivated influenza vaccine.

The V and J genes are TRBV4-1 and TRBJ1-1; D remains unclear. The germline V gene encodes CDR1 MGHRA and CDR2 YSYEKL. The CDR3 consists of 14 residues. Trimming removed 0 bases at V and 2 bases at J, with 7 bases between. The CDR3 region is CASSQETLNTEAFF. The CDR3 DNA reads TGCGCCAGCAGCCAAGAGACGCTCAACACTGAAGCTTTCTTT.

This clonotype was counted between two and nine times. The genes are TRBV12-3 or TRBV12-4 and TRBJ2-7; TRBD1 agrees at 7 bases. V was pared by 5 bases and J by 6 bases, with 16 bases of the junction left unmatched. This CDR3 spans 16 amino acids. This CDR3 reads CASSPLSTYNRGEQYF. CDR3 nucleotide sequence: TGTGCCAGCAGTCCCCTTTCGACATATAACAGGGGCGAGCAGTACTTC.

CDR3 region: CASSFRDRGSEAFF. DNA for the CDR3: TGTGCCAGCAGTTTTCGGGACAGGGGCTCTGAAGCTTTCTTT. This chain uses TRBV12-3 or TRBV12-4 with TRBJ1-1; 10 nucleotides agree with TRBD1. V lost 3 bases, J lost 6 bases, and 4 bases stayed unmatched. This CDR3 contains 14 residues.

This clonotype was counted at least ten times. The chain has TRBV9 and TRBJ2-6; a weak D match, TRBD1 (5 bases). This CDR3 region has 17 residues. The V and J ends lost 3 bases and 0 bases respectively, with 13 bases between them. Looked up from germline, CDR1 is SGDLS and CDR2 is YYNGEE. The CDR3 here is CASSAHDSHSGANVLTF. For the CDR3, the DNA is TGTGCCAGCAGCGCCCATGACAGCCACTCTGGGGCCAACGTCCTGACTTTC.

CDR3 region: CASSARDSLLTQHF. Here the CDR3 DNA reads TGTGCCAGCAGTGCCCGGGACTCCCTCCTGACCCAGCATTTT. This chain uses TRBV6-1 with TRBJ1-5; D is possibly TRBD1 (5 bases). Trimming removed 4 bases from V and 11 bases from J, with 18 bases in between. The V gene's germline CDR1 is MNHNS and CDR2 SASEGT. This CDR3 comprises 14 residues.

This clonotype was seen a few times. The CDR3 DNA is TGTGCCAGCAGTTTACTGACTAGCGGAGAGACCCAGTACTTC. Its translation is CASSLLTSGETQYF. V gene TRBV27 combines with J gene TRBJ2-5; 9 bases fit TRBD2. The CDR3 has 14 residues. J lost 4 bases, V lost 2 bases, and 2 bases had no gene match. Germline-derived CDR1 and CDR2 are MNHEY and SMNVEV (reference sequence).

This clonotype occurred many times. The genes are TRBV12-3 or TRBV12-4 and TRBJ2-1; TRBD2 aligns across 13 bases. This CDR3 region has 18 residues. The junction had 9 bases not matched to a gene; V was cut back by 7 bases and J by 0 bases. The CDR3 protein is CASTSGLAGIDSYNEQFF. The CDR3 DNA follows: TGTGCCAGCACCTCGGGACTAGCGGGAATCGACTCCTACAATGAGCAGTTCTTC.

This clonotype turned up a few times. V gene TRBV10-1 combines with J gene TRBJ2-3; the D gene is possibly TRBD1 (6 bases). CDR1 WNHNN and CDR2 SYGVQD come from the germline V gene (reference sequence). This CDR3 has 14 amino acids. V lost 6 bases and J lost 3, with 13 bases in between. For the CDR3, the DNA is TGCGCCAGCAGGGGGGCAGGTTGGACAGATACGCAGTATTTT. Translating it yields CASRGAGWTDTQYF.

The V and J genes are TRBV12-3 or TRBV12-4 and TRBJ2-7; the D gene is possibly TRBD2 (7 bases). V dropped 3 bases and J dropped 2 bases, with 14 bases sitting between them. The CDR3 covers 15 residues. Here the CDR3 DNA reads TGTGCCAGCAGTTTTAGTGCGGGGGCGACCTACGAGCAGTACTTC. This codes for CASSFSAGATYEQYF.

The rearrangement joins TRBV3-1 to TRBJ2-7; TRBD1 agrees at 9 bases. The CDR3 extends over 15 amino acids. Germline loops: CDR1 LGHDT, CDR2 YNNKEL (reference sequence). The J segment lost 4 bases and the V segment lost 4 bases, leaving 8 bases of the junction unmatched. CDR3 coding DNA: TGTGCCAGCAGCCGTTCCGGGACAGGGAGTTACGAGCAGTACTTC. It encodes CASSRSGTGSYEQYF.

This clonotype was seen a handful of times. The chain carries TRBV20-1 and TRBJ2-4, with D uncertain. The CDR3 sequence is 16 residues long. The germline gives CDR1 DFQATT, CDR2 SNEGSKA (reference sequence). V lost 5 bases and J 1 base, leaving 18 bases between the germline ends. The CDR3 bases are TGCAGTGCTCCTCCCTCCGGGTTGAACGCCAAAAACATTCAGTACTTC. Its translation: CSAPPSGLNAKNIQYF.

The chain recombines TRBV20-1 with TRBJ1-1; 8 bases map to TRBD1. The CDR3 has 14 amino acids. Per the germline V gene, CDR1 is DFQATT and CDR2 is SNEGSKA (reference sequence). Trimming took 5 bases from V and 5 from J; bases not matched to a gene: 10. The CDR3 is CSAPRQGRGTEAFF. The DNA of the CDR3 is TGCAGTGCTCCACGACAGGGGCGGGGGACTGAAGCTTTCTTT.

The V and J genes are TRBV12-3 or TRBV12-4 and TRBJ2-1; D unclear. The CDR3 length is 16 residues. V lost 4 bases, J lost 0 bases, and 13 bases lay in between. Written as DNA, the CDR3 is TGTGCCAGCAGTTCACTACCGTGGAGCTCCTACAATGAGCAGTTCTTC. It specifies CASSSLPWSSYNEQFF.

This chain connects TRBV6-2 or TRBV6-3 to TRBJ2-7; D is uncertain. V was shortened by 6 bases and J by 1 base, with 13 bases between the two germline ends. The CDR3 contains 14 residues. Germline assignment: CDR1 MNHEY and CDR2 SVGEGT. The CDR3 loop reads CASSPRPTSYEQYF. In DNA form, the CDR3 reads TGTGCCAGCAGCCCAAGGCCAACTTCCTACGAGCAGTACTTC.

The J gene is TRBJ1-1, the V gene TRBV5-6; TRBD1 is a possible D gene (6 bases). This CDR3 contains 16 residues. The germline V and J ends were trimmed by 2 bases and 0 bases, with 14 bases remaining between them. Germline loops: CDR1 SGHDT, CDR2 YYEEEE. CDR3: CASSFSPGGLNTEAFF. In nucleotides, the CDR3 is TGTGCCAGCAGCTTCAGTCCGGGGGGCCTGAACACTGAAGCTTTCTTT.

This clonotype has more than one count but fewer than ten. This sequence joins TRBV19 and TRBJ2-2; possibly TRBD2 for D (6 bases). CDR3 size: 16 residues. The V gene lost 5 bases and the J gene lost 1 base, with 14 bases spanning the gap. Germline V gene data show CDR1 as LNHDA and CDR2 as SQIVND (reference sequence). CDR3 amino acids: CASSASGTQNTGELFF. The CDR3 nucleotides read TGTGCCAGTAGTGCTTCCGGGACTCAGAACACCGGGGAGCTGTTTTTT.

CDR3 in amino acids: CATGQQGAEAFF. In DNA form, the CDR3 reads TGTGCCACTGGACAGCAGGGAGCTGAAGCTTTCTTT. The rearrangement uses TRBV19 and TRBJ1-1; TRBD1 might be the D (6 bases). The germline V gene has CDR1 LNHDA and CDR2 SQIVND (reference sequence). This CDR3 has 12 residues. V lost 10 bases and J 6 bases, leaving 15 bases between the germline ends.

This clonotype was observed many times. The chain has TRBV7-2 and TRBJ2-2; D is perhaps TRBD1 (5 bases). The CDR3 contains 15 residues. V was trimmed by 2 bases and J by 2 bases, leaving 9 bases between them. Looked up from germline, CDR1 is SGHTA and CDR2 is FQGNSA. In DNA form, the CDR3 reads TGTGCCAGCAGCTTACAGGGTCGTAACACCGGGGAGCTGTTTTTT. Its translation: CASSLQGRNTGELFF.